Below are 3 T cell receptor beta chains sequenced from a single sample in a study of T-cell reconstitution after alpha-beta-depleted transplantation in children. TCRbeta library preparation incorporated unique molecular identifiers. TCRdb used MiXCR to reprocess the PCR reads, holding one entry per CDR3 protein. The sample includes 27,000 or so distinct CDR3 sequences, roughly 19% of them seen just once. The sequencing here drew on PBMCs, mostly from graft donor cells, taken 60 days after TCRalphabeta/CD19-depleted stem cell transplant. The receptors stem from a male patient under 10 years old who had a stem cell transplant for acute lymphoblastic leukemia, so the T cells may come from the graft donor.

This clonotype appeared many times. The V and J genes are TRBV20-1 and TRBJ2-7; tentatively, D is TRBD2 (6 bases). V was cut by 1 base and J by 3 bases, with 10 bases left in between. This CDR3 has 13 residues. CDR1 is DFQATT and CDR2 is SNEGSKA in the germline V gene (reference sequence). CDR3 DNA sequence: TGCAGTGCTAGAGTATCCGGGGGCTACGAGCAGTACTTC. This translates into CSARVSGGYEQYF.

The chain carries TRBV7-9 and TRBJ1-1, with TRBD1 identical over 8 bases. The CDR3 has 15 residues. The V segment lost 5 bases and the J segment 6 bases; nucleotides outside the gene matches: 11. The germline gives CDR1 SEHNR, CDR2 FQNEAQ (reference sequence). CDR3 protein: CASSTPTGVRAEAFF. CDR3 coding DNA: TGTGCCAGCAGCACGCCGACAGGGGTAAGGGCTGAAGCTTTCTTT.

The chain joins TRBV20-1 to TRBJ1-6, with D unclear. V dropped 2 bases and J dropped 7 bases, with 9 bases sitting between them. Germline lookup yields CDR1 DFQATT and CDR2 SNEGSKA (reference sequence). This CDR3 contains 13 residues. The CDR3 sequence: CSARMDWNSPLHF. For the CDR3, the DNA is TGCAGTGCTAGAATGGATTGGAATTCACCCCTCCACTTT.